This T cell receptor (beta chain) was recovered during a study of blood T cell repertoires in COVID-19. Assay: immunoSEQ multiplex PCR; the TCRdb copy retains only in-frame clones and omits some. The data show 250,000 to 300,000 clones, with about 86% seen just once and around 2.9% held by the top ten. The CDR3 loop spans 14 amino acids. V dropped 3 bases and J dropped 5; count of bases not matched to a gene: 7. The germline gives CDR1 GTSNPN, CDR2 SVGIG (reference sequence). The V and J genes are TRBV30 and TRBJ2-7, with 10 positions matching TRBD1. The sequence derives from a woman aged 60-75 years with active or convalescent COVID-19. The sequencing input was peripheral blood. CDR3 sequence: CAWRRDRGLHEQYF. The CDR3 bases are TGTGCCTGGAGGAGGGACAGGGGCCTCCACGAGCAGTACTTC.